This entry is about one T cell receptor beta chain. Its antigen remains unknown. Isolated RNA was reverse transcribed in full, so expressed TCRB transcripts were sequenced. The method was immunoSEQ multiplex PCR; TCRdb's version includes in-frame clones alone and lacks a portion of them. This sample yields 120,000 or so clones, of which about 17% are seen a single time; about 2.5% belongs to the top ten. CDR1 is SNHLY, CDR2 FYNNEI, per germline. The CDR3 consists of 13 residues. V was shortened by 7 bases and J by 2 bases, with 11 bases between the two germline ends. On average, the one heparinised blood draw given by each donor was roughly 100 mL. Each sorted fraction was over 95% pure. The data derive from a study of beta chain features in type 1 diabetes. Study-level points and caveats: There was a moderate but significant shortening of TCRB CDR3s in all four CD4+ subsets of Type 1 diabetes patients. Amplification by PCR could prefer shorter templates, with the same effect in patients and controls. Patients' naive, central memory and Treg TCRB repertoires seemed closer to one another than those of healthy donors.

Sequencing used central memory CD4+ T cells from blood. The TCR originated in a man aged 25 to 40 with type 1 diabetes. The chain joins TRBV2 to TRBJ2-5; D may be TRBD2 (5 bases). This CDR3 is CASTGNLQETQYF. CDR3 DNA sequence: TGTGCCAGCACCGGGAATCTTCAAGAGACCCAGTACTTC.